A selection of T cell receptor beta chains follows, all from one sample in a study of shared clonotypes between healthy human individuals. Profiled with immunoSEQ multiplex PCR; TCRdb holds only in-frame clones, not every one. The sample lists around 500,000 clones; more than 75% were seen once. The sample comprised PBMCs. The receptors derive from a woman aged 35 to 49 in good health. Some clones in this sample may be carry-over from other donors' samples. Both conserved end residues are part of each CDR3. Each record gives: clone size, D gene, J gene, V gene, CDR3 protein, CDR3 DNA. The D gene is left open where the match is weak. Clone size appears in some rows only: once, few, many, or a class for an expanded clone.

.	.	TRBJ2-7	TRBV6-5	CASSYSLTIYEQYF	TGTGCCAGCAGTTACTCGTTAACCATCTACGAGCAGTACTTC
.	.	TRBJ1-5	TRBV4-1	CASSPPGPNQPQHF	TGCGCCAGCAGTCCCCCGGGCCCCAATCAGCCCCAGCATTTT
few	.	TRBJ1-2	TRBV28	CASSSPRGYTF	TGTGCCAGCAGCAGTCCTCGGGGCTACACCTTC
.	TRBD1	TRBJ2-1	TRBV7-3	CASSRQGARYNEQFF	TGTGCCAGCAGCCGACAGGGGGCGCGTTACAATGAGCAGTTCTTC
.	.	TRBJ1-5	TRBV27	CASSPGTSLYRYSNQPQHF	TGTGCCAGCAGTCCCGGGACATCCCTTTACCGGTATAGCAATCAGCCCCAGCATTTT
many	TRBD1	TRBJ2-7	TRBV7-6	CASSLAVRTGGLGSYEQYF	TGTGCCAGCAGCTTAGCGGTGAGAACAGGGGGACTGGGGTCCTACGAGCAGTACTTC
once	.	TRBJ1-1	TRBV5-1	CASSTDRTEAFF	TGCGCCAGCAGCACCGACAGGACTGAAGCTTTCTTT
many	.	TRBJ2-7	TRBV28	CASRLWSSYEQYF	TGTGCCAGCCGACTTTGGAGCTCCTACGAGCAGTACTTC
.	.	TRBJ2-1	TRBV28	CASSPSYVNEQFF	TGTGCCAGCAGTCCTAGTTATGTCAATGAGCAGTTCTTC
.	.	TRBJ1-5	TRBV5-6	CASSRGAYSNQPQHF	TGTGCCAGCAGCCGGGGTGCGTATAGCAATCAGCCCCAGCATTTT
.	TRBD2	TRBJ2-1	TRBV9	CASSVVPLAGDYNEQFF	TGTGCCAGCAGCGTAGTCCCACTAGCGGGAGACTACAATGAGCAGTTCTTC
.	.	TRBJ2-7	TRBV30	CASHPGSSSYEQYF	TGTGCCTCCCACCCGGGTTCTTCCTCCTACGAGCAGTACTTC
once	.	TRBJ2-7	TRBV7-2	CASSLQGGRYEQYF	TGTGCCAGCAGCTTACAGGGGGGCCGCTACGAGCAGTACTTC
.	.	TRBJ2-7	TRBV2	CASSELGPGGDYEQYF	TGTGCCAGCAGTGAACTCGGGCCAGGGGGGGACTACGAGCAGTACTTC
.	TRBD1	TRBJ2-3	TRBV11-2	CASSKTGGGIDTQYF	TGTGCCAGCAGCAAAACAGGGGGCGGTATCGATACGCAGTATTTT
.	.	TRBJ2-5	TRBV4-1	CASSQDWRAGGEQYF	TGCGCCAGCAGCCAAGATTGGAGGGCCGGAGGAGAGCAGTACTTC
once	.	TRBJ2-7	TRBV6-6	CASSKFSGYEQYF	TGTGCCAGCAGCAAATTCTCCGGCTACGAGCAGTACTTC
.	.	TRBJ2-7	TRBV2	CATYREYEQYF	TGTGCCACTTACAGGGAGTACGAGCAGTACTTC
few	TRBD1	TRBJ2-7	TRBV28	CAARDSSYEQYF	TGTGCCGCACGGGACAGCTCCTACGAGCAGTACTTC
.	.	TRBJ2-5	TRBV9	CASSAGHAQETQYF	TGTGCCAGCAGCGCTGGACATGCACAAGAGACCCAGTACTTC
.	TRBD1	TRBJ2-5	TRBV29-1	CSVAQGTGGSETQYF	TGCAGCGTTGCTCAAGGGACAGGGGGGTCGGAGACCCAGTACTTC
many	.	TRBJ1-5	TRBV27	CASSPYSNQPQHF	TGTGCCAGCAGCCCTTATAGCAATCAGCCCCAGCATTTT
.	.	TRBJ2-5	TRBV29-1	CSVTAGPQTETQYF	TGCAGCGTGACGGCGGGTCCTCAGACGGAGACCCAGTACTTC
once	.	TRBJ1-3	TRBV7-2	CASSFRSGNTIYF	TGTGCCAGCAGCTTCCGCTCTGGAAACACCATATATTTT
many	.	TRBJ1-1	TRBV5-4	CASSGGLWGTEAFF	TGTGCCAGCAGCGGGGGACTGTGGGGTACTGAAGCTTTCTTT
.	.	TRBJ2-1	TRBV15	CATSRDVVGEQFF	TGTGCCACCAGCAGAGATGTAGTCGGGGAGCAGTTCTTC